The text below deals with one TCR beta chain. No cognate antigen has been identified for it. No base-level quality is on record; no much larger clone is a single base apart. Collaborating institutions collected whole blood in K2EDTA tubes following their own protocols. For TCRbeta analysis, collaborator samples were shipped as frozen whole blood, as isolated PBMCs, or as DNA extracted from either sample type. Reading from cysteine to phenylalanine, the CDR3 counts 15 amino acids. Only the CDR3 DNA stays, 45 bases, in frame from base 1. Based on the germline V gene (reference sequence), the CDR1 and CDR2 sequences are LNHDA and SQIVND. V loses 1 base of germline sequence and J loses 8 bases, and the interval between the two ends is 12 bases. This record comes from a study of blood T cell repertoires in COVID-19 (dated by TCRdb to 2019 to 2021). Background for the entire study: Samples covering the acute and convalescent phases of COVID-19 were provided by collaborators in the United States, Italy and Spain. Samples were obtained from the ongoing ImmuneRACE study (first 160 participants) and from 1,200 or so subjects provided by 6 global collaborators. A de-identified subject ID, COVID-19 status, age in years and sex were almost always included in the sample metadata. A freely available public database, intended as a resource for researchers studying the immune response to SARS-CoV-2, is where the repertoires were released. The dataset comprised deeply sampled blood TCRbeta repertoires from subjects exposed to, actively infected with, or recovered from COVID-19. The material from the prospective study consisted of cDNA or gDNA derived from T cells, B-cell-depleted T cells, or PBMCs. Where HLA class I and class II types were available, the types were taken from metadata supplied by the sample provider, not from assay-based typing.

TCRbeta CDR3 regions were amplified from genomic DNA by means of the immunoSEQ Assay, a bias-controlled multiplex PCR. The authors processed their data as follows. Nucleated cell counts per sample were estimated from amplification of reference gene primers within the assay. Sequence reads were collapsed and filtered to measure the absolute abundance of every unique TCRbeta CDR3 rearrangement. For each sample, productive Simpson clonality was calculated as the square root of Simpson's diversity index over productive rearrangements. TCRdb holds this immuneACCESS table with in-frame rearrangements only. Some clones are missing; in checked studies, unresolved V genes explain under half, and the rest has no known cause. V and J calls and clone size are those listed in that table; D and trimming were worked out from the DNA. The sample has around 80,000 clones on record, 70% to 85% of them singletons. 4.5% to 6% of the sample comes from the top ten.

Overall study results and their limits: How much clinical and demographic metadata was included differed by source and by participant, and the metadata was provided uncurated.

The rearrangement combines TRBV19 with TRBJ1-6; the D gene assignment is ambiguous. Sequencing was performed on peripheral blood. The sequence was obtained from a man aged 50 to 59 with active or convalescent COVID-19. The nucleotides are TGTGCCAGTAGTATAGGAGGGTTTAAAGATTCACCCCTCCACTTT. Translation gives CASSIGGFKDSPLHF.